This T cell receptor (beta chain) was sequenced in a study of CD8+CD57+ T cells in acquired aplastic anemia. Across the whole study: An average of about 9.8 million reads for CD4+ cells was obtained from healthy donors.

Points from the study as a whole: Between patients and controls, CD8+ Simpson's diversity did not vary significantly. It was found that more than 25 CD8+ CDR3 sequences were shared between patients and controls.

Points on this clonotype: The antigen is not known.

Genomic DNA constituted the template upon which TCR beta VDJ and CDR3 profiling was performed. In TCRdb, the reads were re-called with MiXCR into one record per CDR3 protein. The sample carries about 200,000 distinct CDR3 sequences, about a third recorded once. The CDR3 length is 12 residues. CDR1 LNHDA and CDR2 SQIVND come from the germline V gene (reference sequence). V lost 3 bases to trimming and J lost 7 bases, with 6 bases between them. J is TRBJ2-2 and V is TRBV19; D is undetermined. This receptor was identified in a human donor in good health, serving as a control. The material sequenced was sorted CD4+, CD8+, or CD8+CD57+ T cells (not recorded which) from PBMCs. Written as DNA, the CDR3 is TGTGCCAGTAGTATGTCTAGCGGGGAGCTGTTTTTT. Amino acids: CASSMSSGELFF.